Shown below are 23 T cell receptor beta chains from a single sample sequenced in a study of shared clonotypes between healthy human individuals (dated by TCRdb to the early 2020s). CD8 naive samples were obtained by positive selection for CCR7 among CD45RO-negative cells, yielding a CD45RA+CCR7+ population from which TemRA cells were excluded. Libraries were constructed by the immunoSEQ multiplex PCR assay. The table was pulled from immuneACCESS by TCRdb, which kept in-frame rearrangements only. Such tables lose some clones; where checked, under half of the loss comes from unresolved V genes, and the rest has no known cause. The table for this sample lists over 2,000,000 clones; roughly 95% of them were counted only once. The ten largest clones represent approximately 1.6% of the sample. Sequencing input: naive CD8+ T cells from PBMCs. Explained via the paper, the cell subset or site label denotes: CD45RA+CCR7+. The receptors stem from a man in his late teens or twenties in good health. Some clones in this sample may be carry-over from other donors' samples.

The CDR3: CASSLDTQGKKRFF. DNA of the CDR3: TGTGCCAGCAGCTTAGACACTCAGGGGAAAAAAAGGTTCTTC. The V gene is TRBV7-6, the J gene TRBJ2-1, with D perhaps TRBD1 (6 bases). The CDR3 runs 14 residues. CDR1 SGHVS and CDR2 FNYEAQ come from the germline V gene. The V end was cut by 1 base, the J end by 15 bases, with 19 bases between.

The V call is TRBV27, the J call TRBJ2-3; TRBD1 matches at 7 bases. V shed 9 bases, J shed 1 base, and the junction held 10 bases outside the gene matches. Germline CDR1 MNHEY, CDR2 SMNVEV (reference sequence). CDR3 length equals 15 residues. CDR3 residues: CASFTGVSGTDTQYF. DNA for the CDR3: TGTGCCAGTTTCACAGGGGTGAGCGGCACAGATACGCAGTATTTT.

V usage is TRBV7-2 and J usage is TRBJ2-3; D remains ambiguous. The germline V gene encodes CDR1 SGHTA and CDR2 FQGNSA. Trimming removed 5 bases at V and 5 bases at J, with 8 bases between. This CDR3 is built from 12 residues. The CDR3 loop reads CASSPELDTQYF. CDR3 coding DNA: TGTGCCAGCAGCCCTGAACTAGATACGCAGTATTTT.

The chain combines TRBV7-8 with TRBJ1-1, with D uncertain. V lost 0 bases and J lost 2, with 10 bases in between. The CDR3 has 15 amino acids. The germline CDR1 and CDR2 sequences are SGHVS and FQNEAQ. The chain's CDR3 is CASSLAARGNTEAFF. In nucleotides, the CDR3 is TGTGCCAGCAGCTTAGCGGCTCGGGGAAACACTGAAGCTTTCTTT. Looking up the rest from reference TRBV7-8 and TRBJ1-1 gives the full variable domain: GAGVSQSPRYKVAKRGQDVALRCDPISGHVSLFWYQQALGQGPEFLTYFQNEAQLDKSGLPSDRFFAERPEGSVSTLKIQRTQQEDSAVYLCASSLAARGNTEAFFGQGTRLTVV.

The table lists this clone with a few counts. The V gene is TRBV30, the J gene TRBJ1-5; D is undetermined. The CDR3 contains 15 residues. The V gene's germline CDR1 is GTSNPN and CDR2 SVGIG (reference sequence). V lost 2 bases, J lost 7 bases, and 18 bases lay in between. This chain's CDR3 is CAWSIGTILGQPQHF. The DNA of the CDR3 is TGTGCCTGGAGTATCGGCACCATCCTAGGACAGCCCCAGCATTTT.

The V call is TRBV7-9, the J call TRBJ2-5; D is uncertain. The CDR3 sequence is 14 residues long. Deletions cut 1 base from V and 3 bases from J, with 9 bases between. CDR1 and CDR2 (germline): SEHNR, FQNEAQ (reference sequence). The CDR3 DNA follows: TGTGCCAGCAGCTTAGGAAACAGAGAAGAGACCCAGTACTTC. This codes for CASSLGNREETQYF. The full variable domain, its missing parts supplied by reference TRBV7-9 and TRBJ2-5, is DTGVSQNPRHKITKRGQNVTFRCDPISEHNRLYWYRQTLGQGPEFLTYFQNEAQLEKSRLLSDRFSAERPKGSFSTLEIQRTEQGDSAMYLCASSLGNREETQYFGPGTRLLVL.

This clone has just one count. The V call is TRBV27, the J call TRBJ2-7, with D hard to call. The CDR3 spans 12 residues. V was cut by 5 bases and J by 3 bases, with 8 bases left in between. From germline, CDR1 is MNHEY and CDR2 SMNVEV (reference sequence). The CDR3 sequence: CASSGLGYEQYF. The CDR3 DNA follows: TGTGCCAGCAGTGGGCTTGGCTACGAGCAGTACTTC.

This chain links TRBV7-9 with TRBJ2-3; D perhaps matches TRBD1 (6 bases). V shed 6 bases and J shed 2 bases, with 9 bases lying between them. The CDR3 is 13 residues long. CDR1 is SEHNR, CDR2 FQNEAQ, per germline (reference sequence). The CDR3 coding sequence is TGTGCCAGCAGGGACAGTAACACAGATACGCAGTATTTT. Protein sequence: CASRDSNTDTQYF. The entire variable domain, with the rest obtained from reference TRBV7-9 and TRBJ2-3, is as follows: DTGVSQNPRHKITKRGQNVTFRCDPISEHNRLYWYRQTLGQGPEFLTYFQNEAQLEKSRLLSDRFSAERPKGSFSTLEIQRTEQGDSAMYLCASRDSNTDTQYFGPGTRLTVL.

The CDR3 DNA is TGTGCCAGCAGTTCCCCCGTAGCCCCCATGAATGGCTACACCTTC. Translating it yields CASSSPVAPMNGYTF. The chain couples TRBV28 to TRBJ1-2; D not certain. This CDR3 has 15 residues. V was shortened by 4 bases and J by 6 bases, with 18 bases between the two germline ends. The germline gives CDR1 MDHEN, CDR2 SYDVKM.

This clone was seen only once. The V gene is TRBV9, the J gene TRBJ2-7; perhaps TRBD2 as D (6 bases). Per germline, CDR1 SGDLS and CDR2 YYNGEE. Deletions cut 2 bases from V and 0 bases from J, with 12 bases between. The CDR3 extends over 15 amino acids. CDR3 sequence: CASSVAGLSSYEQYF. The CDR3 DNA follows: TGTGCCAGCAGCGTCGCGGGACTCAGCTCCTACGAGCAGTACTTC.

V is TRBV2 and J is TRBJ1-4; 7 bases map to TRBD1. Germline lookup yields CDR1 SNHLY and CDR2 FYNNEI. V shed 3 bases and J 8 bases; nucleotides not matched to a gene: 9. The CDR3 has 15 amino acids. CDR3: CASSESGAGGEKLFF. CDR3 nucleotide sequence: TGTGCCAGCAGTGAGAGCGGGGCAGGGGGAGAAAAACTGTTTTTT.

This rearrangement joins TRBV29-1 to TRBJ2-7, with 11 positions matching TRBD1. The ends lost 3 bases at V and 5 bases at J; junction bases unmatched: 3. CDR1 and CDR2 from the germline V gene are SQVTM and ANQGSEA. The CDR3 length is 13 residues. The CDR3 bases are TGCAGCGTTGAGGACAGGGGGCTCCACGAGCAGTACTTC. The encoded protein is CSVEDRGLHEQYF.

The chain recombines TRBV9 with TRBJ2-1; tentatively, D is TRBD2 (5 bases). Trimming stripped 0 bases from V and 2 bases from J, with 12 bases between. Germline CDR1 reads SGDLS; CDR2 reads YYNGEE. The CDR3 extends over 16 amino acids. CDR3 protein: CASSVVARATYNEQFF. The CDR3 nucleotides read TGTGCCAGCAGCGTAGTCGCGCGGGCAACCTACAATGAGCAGTTCTTC.

This clone was found once. This rearrangement joins TRBV28 to TRBJ2-7; 10 bases fit TRBD2. Germline lookup yields CDR1 MDHEN and CDR2 SYDVKM. This CDR3 is built from 16 residues. Germline trimming cut 5 bases from V and 1 base from J; bases unmatched to any gene: 8. For the CDR3, the DNA is TGTGCCAGCAGTCCCCCTAGCGGGAGTTATTCCTACGAGCAGTACTTC. It yields the protein CASSPPSGSYSYEQYF.

This chain joins TRBV7-2 and TRBJ2-2, with 10 bases matching TRBD2. This CDR3 comprises 17 residues. Trimming removed 6 bases from V and 5 bases from J; junction bases left unmatched: 12. Germline V gene data show CDR1 as SGHTA and CDR2 as FQGNSA. CDR3 loop: CASSPPPEREGTGELFF. DNA of the CDR3: TGTGCCAGCAGTCCCCCTCCCGAGCGGGAGGGGACCGGGGAGCTGTTTTTT.

This chain joins TRBV4-2 and TRBJ2-7; D perhaps matches TRBD1 (6 bases). V lost 3 bases and J lost 3, with 12 bases in between. Germline values: CDR1 LGHNA, CDR2 YNFKEQ. The CDR3 length is 14 residues. CDR3 residues: CASSHGTLSYEQYF. Here the CDR3 DNA reads TGTGCCAGCAGCCATGGGACACTGAGCTACGAGCAGTACTTC.

The genes are TRBV28 and TRBJ1-5; 10 bases fit TRBD1. The CDR3 runs 14 residues. The germline V gene encodes CDR1 MDHEN and CDR2 SYDVKM. V was clipped by 7 bases and J by 6 bases; unmatched bases: 6. DNA of the CDR3: TGTGCCAGCATCCGGGACAGGGGCACTCAGCCCCAGCATTTT. Residues: CASIRDRGTQPQHF. Full variable domain (remainder filled in from reference TRBV28 and TRBJ1-5): DVKVTQSSRYLVKRTGEKVFLECVQDMDHENMFWYRQDPGLGLRLIYFSYDVKMKEKGDIPEGYSVSREKKERFSLILESASTNQTSMYLCASIRDRGTQPQHFGDGTRLSIL.

Details on this clone: One end of the junction is discordant with germline, which a read error may explain. Here the CDR3 reads CAGSPGQEAFF. The DNA for the CDR3 is TGTGCCGGCAGTCCAGGACAGGAAGCTTTCTTT. V usage is TRBV6-5 and J usage is TRBJ1-1; D might be TRBD1 (6 bases). Germline V lookup: CDR1 MNHEY, CDR2 SVGAGI. This CDR3 is built from 11 residues.

CDR3 coding DNA: TGTGCCAGCAGTAAAACAGGGTTACCCAATGAGCAGTTCTTC. Translating it yields CASSKTGLPNEQFF. The V gene is TRBV27, the J gene TRBJ2-1, with D possibly being TRBD1 (6 bases). This CDR3 contains 14 residues. Germline CDR1 is MNHEY and CDR2 is SMNVEV (reference sequence). V was shortened by 5 bases and J by 6 bases, with 14 bases between the two germline ends.

This chain uses TRBV25-1 with TRBJ2-1, with D perhaps matching TRBD2 (6 bases). Germline CDR1 MGHDK, CDR2 SYGVNS. V was pared by 8 bases and J by 0 bases, with 11 bases between. The CDR3 is 14 residues long. In DNA, the CDR3 is TGTGCCAGCGCGGAGGGGAGCTCCTACAATGAGCAGTTCTTC. As protein: CASAEGSSYNEQFF.

Remarks on this clone: The sample holds other DNA sequences that translate to the same CDR3. The genes are TRBV27 and TRBJ2-7, with a weak D call TRBD2 (6 bases). This CDR3 contains 13 residues. Germline V gene lookup returns CDR1 MNHEY and CDR2 SMNVEV (reference sequence). V gave up 2 bases and J gave up 5 bases, with 10 bases separating them. CDR3 DNA sequence: TGTGCCAGCAGTTTAGCTGGGGGGAACGAGCAGTACTTC. As protein: CASSLAGGNEQYF.

About this clone itself: Other nucleotide sequences in the sample specify the same CDR3. V usage is TRBV20-1 and J usage is TRBJ2-7, with D perhaps TRBD1 (6 bases). V was cut by 4 bases and J by 3 bases, with 7 bases left in between. CDR3 size: 11 residues. Germline V lookup: CDR1 DFQATT, CDR2 SNEGSKA (reference sequence). CDR3 DNA sequence: TGCAGTGCTAAGGACAGCTACGAGCAGTACTTC. The encoded protein is CSAKDSYEQYF.

The chain employs TRBV27 and TRBJ2-7; D is possibly TRBD2 (5 bases). Germline assignment: CDR1 MNHEY and CDR2 SMNVEV (reference sequence). V was clipped by 7 bases and J by 6 bases, with 10 bases between them. The CDR3 runs to 11 residues. CDR3 bases: TGTGCCAGCAATTTTGGGAGCGAGCAGTACTTC. Encoded protein: CASNFGSEQYF.